Ten or more counts support the clone carrying this T cell receptor (beta chain). Time point specified: sample taken at primary tumor resection. Whole RNA, isolated from tumor, nontumor lung or frozen PBMC, was sequenced without prior sorting. This sample is drawn from a study of spatial heterogeneity in lung cancer. TCRdb processed the 5' RACE reads anew with MiXCR; each CDR3 protein has one entry. The sample holds 20,000 to 25,000 distinct CDR3 sequences, about 4.9% seen once. V gave up 5 bases and J gave up 1 base; unmatched junction bases: 5. This CDR3 spans 15 amino acids. Germline V gives CDR1 SEHNR, CDR2 FQNEAQ (reference sequence).

This TCR came from a male donor with early-stage non-small cell lung cancer. The rearrangement joins TRBV7-9 to TRBJ1-5, with 7 bases identical to TRBD1. Sequencing was performed on PBMCs, taken at surgery. The CDR3 loop reads CASSRGGGSNQPQHF. The CDR3, as DNA: TGTGCCAGCAGCCGGGGAGGGGGCAGCAATCAGCCCCAGCATTTT.